Presented here are 14 T cell receptor beta chains from one specimen sequenced in a study of shared clonotypes between healthy human individuals. TCRdb's table, derived via immunoSEQ multiplex PCR, lists solely in-frame clones and lacks some. The data contain fewer than 1.6 million clones, about 98.5% of them singletons. The sequenced sample was naive CD4+ T cells sorted from blood. Documented subset: CD45RA+ positively selected. Receptors originate from a young man in good health.

The chain recombines TRBV16 with TRBJ2-7; D possibly uses TRBD1 or TRBD2 (6 bases each). Trimming stripped 5 bases from V and 2 bases from J, with 22 bases between. The CDR3 consists of 17 residues. Germline V gives CDR1 KGHSY, CDR2 FQNENV. CDR3 nucleotides: TGTGCCAGCAGCTTAGAGCGGAGGGGGGCTGTAGCCTACGAGCAGTACTTC. Its translation is CASSLERRGAVAYEQYF.

The V call is TRBV9, the J call TRBJ2-7; a weak D match, TRBD1 (6 bases). The germline CDR1 and CDR2 sequences are SGDLS and YYNGEE. Trimming removed 5 bases at V and 6 bases at J, with 18 bases between. CDR3 length equals 14 residues. This CDR3 is CASSSPRQGGEQYF. The CDR3 nucleotides read TGTGCCAGCAGTAGTCCGAGACAAGGGGGCGAGCAGTACTTC.

This CDR3 reads CASSDDGQPYEQYF. CDR3 DNA sequence: TGTGCCAGCAGTGACGACGGACAACCCTACGAGCAGTACTTC. The rearrangement links TRBV2 to TRBJ2-7; maybe TRBD1 (5 bases). Germline V gene sequence: CDR1 SNHLY, CDR2 FYNNEI. Trimming pared 3 bases from V and 2 bases from J, leaving 11 bases between. This CDR3 is 14 amino acids long.

The CDR3 DNA reads as TGTGCCAGCAGTGAAGCGAGGAGGGTTGGTTATGGCTACACCTTC. Protein product: CASSEARRVGYGYTF. V is TRBV2 and J is TRBJ1-2, with D hard to call. This CDR3 contains 15 residues. Deletions cut 0 bases from V and 5 bases from J, with 13 bases between. Germline CDR1 reads SNHLY; CDR2 reads FYNNEI.

V is TRBV11-3 and J is TRBJ1-4; 8 bases map to TRBD1. CDR1 is SGHNT, CDR2 YENEEA, per germline. This CDR3 is built from 20 residues. Trimming at V came to 5 bases and at J to 3 bases, leaving 20 bases not matched to a gene. The CDR3 spells CASSPTPWGQGAFANEKLFF. CDR3 in DNA: TGTGCCAGCAGCCCAACCCCCTGGGGGCAGGGGGCGTTCGCTAATGAAAAACTGTTTTTT. Full variable domain (rest looked up from reference TRBV11-3 and TRBJ1-4): EAGVVQSPRYKIIEKKQPVAFWCNPISGHNTLYWYLQNLGQGPELLIRYENEEAVDDSQLPKDRFSAERLKGVDSTLKIQPAELGDSAVYLCASSPTPWGQGAFANEKLFFGSGTQLSVL.

V usage is TRBV25-1 and J usage is TRBJ2-3, with TRBD1 matching 7 bases. There are 13 residues in the CDR3. Germline-derived CDR1 and CDR2 are MGHDK and SYGVNS. Unmatched junction bases numbered 2, after V lost 8 bases and J lost 0 bases. CDR3: CASGGQSTDTQYF. CDR3 in DNA: TGTGCCAGCGGGGGACAGAGCACAGATACGCAGTATTTT. The full variable domain, with the rest looked up from reference TRBV25-1 and TRBJ2-3, is EADIYQTPRYLVIGTGKKITLECSQTMGHDKMYWYQQDPGMELHLIHYSYGVNSTEKGDLSSESTVSRIRTEHFPLTLESARPSHTSQYLCASGGQSTDTQYFGPGTRLTVL.

This clone appeared once. The J gene is TRBJ2-3, the V gene TRBV4-3; TRBD1 is a possible D gene (6 bases). The CDR3 loop spans 17 amino acids. Trimming took 1 base from V and 3 from J, leaving 17 bases between them. The germline CDR1 and CDR2 sequences are LGHNA and YSLEER. CDR3 in amino acids: CASSQAPTGSGTDTQYF. The CDR3 region has the DNA TGCGCCAGCAGCCAAGCCCCGACAGGTAGTGGGACAGATACGCAGTATTTT.

The genes are TRBV5-6 and TRBJ1-2; the D is unclear. Trimming cost V 2 bases and J 4 bases, with 12 bases left between them. CDR3 length: 14 amino acids. Germline CDR1 reads SGHDT; CDR2 reads YYEEEE. The CDR3 loop reads CASSFGQKIYGYTF. As DNA, the CDR3 is TGTGCCAGCAGCTTCGGGCAAAAGATCTATGGCTACACCTTC.

The J gene is TRBJ2-2, the V gene TRBV28, with unresolved D. In germline, CDR1 is MDHEN, CDR2 SYDVKM. V lost 4 bases and J lost 4, with 16 bases in between. The CDR3 runs 16 residues. The CDR3: CASSSTGRPATGELFF. DNA of the CDR3: TGTGCCAGCAGTTCCACCGGACGTCCGGCCACCGGGGAGCTGTTTTTT.

The J gene is TRBJ1-1, the V gene TRBV5-1; 9 bases are shared with TRBD1. With 2 bases clipped from V and 11 bases from J, the junction kept 13 bases outside the gene matches. Germline CDR1 and CDR2: SGHRS and YFSETQ. This CDR3 has 15 amino acids. The CDR3 nucleotides read TGCGCCAGCAGCTTAACCGAACACAGGGGGCCAGACGCTTTCTTT. Translated: CASSLTEHRGPDAFF.

This sequence joins TRBV29-1 and TRBJ2-1; D may be TRBD1 (6 bases). The CDR3 loop spans 13 amino acids. CDR1 is SQVTM, CDR2 ANQGSEA, per germline. Trimming took 3 bases from V and 2 from J, leaving 8 bases between them. Here the CDR3 reads CSVEGAAYNEQFF. The DNA of the CDR3 is TGCAGCGTTGAGGGGGCGGCCTACAATGAGCAGTTCTTC.

The genes are TRBV5-1 and TRBJ2-3; D not resolved. In germline, CDR1 is SGHRS, CDR2 YFSETQ. Trimming removed 4 bases at V and 6 bases at J, with 12 bases between. The CDR3 is 13 residues long. CDR3 in amino acids: CASSTEGWDTQYF. As DNA, the CDR3 is TGCGCCAGCAGCACGGAAGGGTGGGATACGCAGTATTTT.

CDR3 protein: CASSQDPARHLTDTQYF. CDR3 nucleotides: TGCGCCAGCAGCCAAGATCCCGCGCGCCACCTCACAGATACGCAGTATTTT. J is TRBJ2-3 and V is TRBV4-3, with D uncertain. The CDR3 contains 17 residues. Germline V CDR1 and CDR2: LGHNA, YSLEER. V gave up 0 bases and J gave up 2 bases, with 15 bases separating them.

This rearrangement joins TRBV29-1 to TRBJ2-7, with TRBD2 as a possible D gene (6 bases). CDR1 is SQVTM, CDR2 ANQGSEA, per germline. The CDR3 sequence is 13 residues long. The CDR3 region is CTSPGLYSYEQYF. CDR3 bases: TGCACCTCTCCGGGACTGTACTCCTACGAGCAGTACTTC.